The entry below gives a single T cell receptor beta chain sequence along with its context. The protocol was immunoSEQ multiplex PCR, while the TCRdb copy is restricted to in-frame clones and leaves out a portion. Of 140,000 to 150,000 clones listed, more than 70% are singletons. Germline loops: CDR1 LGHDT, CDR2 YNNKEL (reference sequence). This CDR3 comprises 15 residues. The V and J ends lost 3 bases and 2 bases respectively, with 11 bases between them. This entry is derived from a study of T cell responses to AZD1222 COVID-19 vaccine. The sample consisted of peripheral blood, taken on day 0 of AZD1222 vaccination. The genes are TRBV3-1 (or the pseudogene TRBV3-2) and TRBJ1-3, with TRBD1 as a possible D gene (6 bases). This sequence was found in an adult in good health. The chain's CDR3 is CASSHGTPPGNTIYF. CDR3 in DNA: TGTGCCAGCAGCCATGGGACACCTCCTGGAAACACCATATATTTT.